The 20 T cell receptor beta chains below all came from one sample that was sequenced in a study of CD8 T cells in ankylosing spondylitis. Study outcomes and limitations: In ankylosing spondylitis blood, a motif of roughly 8 highly homologous TCR beta variants appeared characteristic.

TCRdb fed the 5' RACE reads into MiXCR, producing one record per CDR3 protein. The sample has 470,000 or so distinct CDR3 sequences, roughly a quarter seen once; the top ten hold approximately 1%. These receptors have no known antigen. The sample comprised blood, either unsorted or a sorted T cell fraction (not recorded which). The receptors shown here come from a male donor with ankylosing spondylitis.

The rearrangement uses TRBV28 and TRBJ1-1; D might be TRBD1 (6 bases). Per the germline V gene, CDR1 is MDHEN and CDR2 is SYDVKM. Trimming removed 6 bases at V and 1 base at J, with 12 bases between. The CDR3 consists of 14 residues. CDR3 DNA: TGTGCCAGCAGATCTACAGGGACGAACACTGAAGCTTTCTTT. Encoded protein: CASRSTGTNTEAFF.

In this sample, this clonotype turned up once. The chain has TRBV20-1 and TRBJ2-7; 7 bases are a match to TRBD1. In germline, CDR1 is DFQATT, CDR2 SNEGSKA (reference sequence). The CDR3 spans 14 residues. Trimming cost V 1 base and J 5 bases; bases outside gene matches: 8. CDR3 sequence (DNA): TGCAGTGCTAGAGTCGTAGGGGGCGCGGACGAGCAGTACTTC. Translating it yields CSARVVGGADEQYF.

The chain combines TRBV20-1 with TRBJ1-1, with a weak D call TRBD1 (5 bases). Looked up from germline, CDR1 is DFQATT and CDR2 is SNEGSKA (reference sequence). This CDR3 has 13 amino acids. The germline V and J ends were trimmed by 1 base and 4 bases, with 10 bases remaining between them. CDR3 region: CSARGVGGTEAFF. The CDR3 DNA reads as TGCAGTGCTAGAGGAGTCGGGGGCACTGAAGCTTTCTTT.

The chain carries TRBV12-3 or TRBV12-4 and TRBJ1-2; possible D gene TRBD1, 5 bases. Trimming took off 7 bases at V and 7 bases at J, with 16 bases between the two ends. The CDR3 runs to 13 residues. The CDR3 loop is CASTPGRVSGYTF. The DNA of the CDR3 is TGTGCCAGCACCCCCGGCAGGGTCTCTGGCTACACCTTC.

The chain uses TRBV20-1 and TRBJ2-2; TRBD1 agrees at 7 bases. Germline V lookup: CDR1 DFQATT, CDR2 SNEGSKA (reference sequence). With 3 bases clipped from V and 4 bases from J, the junction kept 11 bases outside the gene matches. CDR3 length: 16 residues. CDR3 sequence: CSASEGRGPATGELFF. CDR3 sequence (DNA): TGCAGTGCTAGTGAGGGTAGGGGGCCGGCCACCGGGGAGCTGTTTTTT.

V and J are TRBV10-2 and TRBJ2-1; 7 nucleotides align to TRBD2. The CDR3 is 14 amino acids. After removal of 8 bases from V and 2 bases from J, the junction contained 6 bases not matched to a gene. Germline CDR1 is WSHSY and CDR2 is SAAADI. The CDR3 DNA reads as TGCGCCAGCGGAGCGGGAACCACCTACAATGAGCAGTTCTTC. Protein sequence: CASGAGTTYNEQFF.

V is TRBV29-1 and J is TRBJ2-1; D might be TRBD1 (7 bases). The CDR3 sequence is 13 residues long. The germline V gene has CDR1 SQVTM and CDR2 ANQGSEA. V lost 7 bases, J lost 4 bases, and 14 bases lay in between. The CDR3 DNA is TGCAGCGGCTCGTCAGGGGGGTACAATGAGCAGTTCTTC. Protein: CSGSSGGYNEQFF.

About this clonotype: Germline and junction disagree at one end, which may indicate a read error. The chain couples TRBV15 to TRBJ1-4, with a weak D call TRBD1 (5 bases). Germline CDR1 reads LNHNV; CDR2 reads YYDKDF (reference sequence). CDR3 length equals 14 residues. The CDR3 DNA sequence: TGTGCCACCAGAAGACGGACAACAAATGAAAAACTGTTTTTT. It yields the protein CATRRRTTNEKLFF.

The CDR3 DNA reads as TGTGCCACCAGTGCCACGGGACACAGAGACTACAATGAGCAGTTCTTC. Its translation is CATSATGHRDYNEQFF. The rearrangement links TRBV24-1 to TRBJ2-1; tentatively, D is TRBD1 (6 bases). V lost 5 bases, J lost 3 bases, and 16 bases lay in between. The CDR3 totals 16 residues. The V gene's germline CDR1 is KGHDR and CDR2 SFDVKD.

J is TRBJ2-7 and V is TRBV29-1; D is perhaps TRBD1 or TRBD2 (5 bases each). The germline V and J ends were trimmed by 4 bases and 6 bases, with 10 bases remaining between them. The CDR3 has 11 residues. Germline V gene lookup returns CDR1 SQVTM and CDR2 ANQGSEA. Here the CDR3 DNA reads TGCAGCGTTGCGTGGGACCTCGAGCAGTACTTC. Its translation: CSVAWDLEQYF.

This clonotype has at least ten counts. This sequence joins TRBV27 and TRBJ2-1, with a possible D match to TRBD2 (6 bases). This CDR3 contains 14 residues. The germline V and J ends were trimmed by 2 bases and 9 bases, with 14 bases remaining between them. Germline V CDR1 and CDR2: MNHEY, SMNVEV (reference sequence). In DNA form, the CDR3 reads TGTGCCAGCAGTTTAACGGGAGAGTTCAGTGAGCAGTTCTTC. Translation: CASSLTGEFSEQFF.

This clonotype has just a few counts. The rearrangement links TRBV5-5 to TRBJ2-3; no clear D. V was cut by 0 bases and J by 5 bases, with 13 bases left in between. Germline V lookup: CDR1 SGHKS, CDR2 YYEKEE (reference sequence). CDR3 length: 15 residues. CDR3: CASSLDALKGDTQYF. CDR3 nucleotide sequence: TGTGCCAGCAGCTTGGATGCCCTCAAGGGAGATACGCAGTATTTT.

The chain joins TRBV5-1 to TRBJ2-3, with D maybe TRBD1 (7 bases). The CDR3 spans 15 residues. Germline values: CDR1 SGHRS, CDR2 YFSETQ. The V end lost 10 bases, the J end lost 0 bases, and 18 bases lay between the germline ends. In DNA, the CDR3 is TGCGCCGGCTGCAGGGGGGATCCTAGCACAGATACGCAGTATTTT. Translation gives CAGCRGDPSTDTQYF.

The rearrangement links TRBV12-3 or TRBV12-4 to TRBJ1-2, with D maybe TRBD1 (6 bases). The CDR3 spans 13 residues. V was clipped by 2 bases and J by 8 bases, with 12 bases between them. The CDR3 protein is CASSLSRGSGYTF. The CDR3 DNA follows: TGTGCCAGCAGTTTAAGCAGGGGTAGCGGCTACACCTTC.

This clonotype was observed a few times. Germline and junction disagree at one end, which may indicate a read error. The chain recombines TRBV18 with TRBJ2-1; 8 nucleotides match TRBD1. The CDR3 loop spans 13 amino acids. The germline gives CDR1 KGHSH, CDR2 LQKENI. CDR3 sequence: CASSTPTGDDQFF. The CDR3 DNA reads TGTGCCAGCTCAACCCCGACAGGGGATGACCAGTTCTTC.

This chain uses TRBV7-2 with TRBJ2-1; TRBD2 matches at 7 bases. Germline V gene sequence: CDR1 SGHTA, CDR2 FQGNSA. J lost 9 bases, V lost 6 bases, and 8 bases had no gene match. The CDR3 is 13 residues long. This CDR3 is CASRPKTSFEQFF. DNA of the CDR3: TGTGCCAGCAGACCCAAGACTAGCTTTGAGCAGTTCTTC. Variable domain in full (rest from reference TRBV7-2 and TRBJ2-1): GAGVSQSPSNKVTEKGKDVELRCDPISGHTALYWYRQSLGQGLEFLIYFQGNSAPDKSGLPSDRFSAERTGGSVSTLTIQRTQQEDSAVYLCASRPKTSFEQFFGPGTRLTVL.

The chain couples TRBV3-1 to TRBJ1-2; D is ambiguous. V was clipped by 2 bases and J by 2 bases, with 9 bases between them. The germline gives CDR1 LGHDT, CDR2 YNNKEL (reference sequence). The CDR3 sequence is 14 residues long. The DNA for the CDR3 is TGTGCCAGCAGCCAATTGAGGGTGAACTATGGCTACACCTTC. Residues: CASSQLRVNYGYTF.

In its sample, this clonotype was seen a few times. J is TRBJ2-3 and V is TRBV7-9, with D maybe TRBD2 (5 bases). The germline V gene encodes CDR1 SEHNR and CDR2 FQNEAQ (reference sequence). The CDR3 runs 13 residues. The ends were cut back, 4 bases at V and 0 bases at J, with 5 bases in the middle. The CDR3 DNA reads TGTGCCAGCAGCTGGACTAGCACAGATACGCAGTATTTT. Encoded protein: CASSWTSTDTQYF.

The rearrangement joins TRBV5-1 to TRBJ2-4, with 7 positions matching TRBD1. J was trimmed by 5 bases and V by 0 bases; bases with no gene match: 2. This CDR3 region has 14 residues. Germline V gives CDR1 SGHRS, CDR2 YFSETQ. CDR3 sequence reads: CASSLGGTENIQYF. The CDR3 DNA reads as TGCGCCAGCAGCTTGGGGGGGACAGAAAACATTCAGTACTTC.

The chain uses TRBV29-1 and TRBJ2-2; TRBD2 matches 9 bases. Germline assignment: CDR1 SQVTM and CDR2 ANQGSEA. CDR3 size: 16 residues. V was pared by 5 bases and J by 7 bases, with 14 bases of the junction left unmatched. DNA for the CDR3: TGCAGCGTTAAGATTAGCGGGAGCGGCCGGGACGGGGAGCTGTTTTTT. Amino acids: CSVKISGSGRDGELFF.